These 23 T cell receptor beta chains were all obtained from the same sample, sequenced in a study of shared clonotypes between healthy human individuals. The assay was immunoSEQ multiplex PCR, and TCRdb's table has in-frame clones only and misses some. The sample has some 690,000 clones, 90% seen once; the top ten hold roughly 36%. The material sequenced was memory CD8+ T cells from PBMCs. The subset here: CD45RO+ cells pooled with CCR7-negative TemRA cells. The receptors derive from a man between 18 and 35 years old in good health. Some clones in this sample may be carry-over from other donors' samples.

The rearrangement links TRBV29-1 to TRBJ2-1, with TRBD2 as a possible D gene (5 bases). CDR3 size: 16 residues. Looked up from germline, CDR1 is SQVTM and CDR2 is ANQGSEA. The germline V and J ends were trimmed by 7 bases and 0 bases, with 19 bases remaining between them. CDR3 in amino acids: CSAIESAAFSYNEQFF. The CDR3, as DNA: TGCAGCGCCATAGAATCAGCGGCCTTCTCCTACAATGAGCAGTTCTTC.

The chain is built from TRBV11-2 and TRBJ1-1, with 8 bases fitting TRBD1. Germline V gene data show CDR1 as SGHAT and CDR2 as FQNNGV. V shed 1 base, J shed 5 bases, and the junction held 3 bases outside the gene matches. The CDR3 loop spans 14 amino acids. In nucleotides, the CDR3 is TGTGCCAGCAGCTTAGGACAGGGGATGACTGAAGCTTTCTTT. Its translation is CASSLGQGMTEAFF.

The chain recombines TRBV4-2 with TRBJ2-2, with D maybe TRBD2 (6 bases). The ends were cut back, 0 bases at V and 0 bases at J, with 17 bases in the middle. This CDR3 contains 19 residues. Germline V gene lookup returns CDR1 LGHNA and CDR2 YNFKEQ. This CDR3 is CASSQEFSGRETNTGELFF. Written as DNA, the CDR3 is TGTGCCAGCAGCCAAGAGTTTAGCGGCCGTGAAACGAACACCGGGGAGCTGTTTTTT.

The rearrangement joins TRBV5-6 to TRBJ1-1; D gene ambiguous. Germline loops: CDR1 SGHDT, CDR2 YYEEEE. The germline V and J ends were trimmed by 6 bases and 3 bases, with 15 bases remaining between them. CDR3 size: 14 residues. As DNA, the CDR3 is TGTGCCAGCATCGGAGGACGGGGATACACTGAAGCTTTCTTT. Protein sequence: CASIGGRGYTEAFF.

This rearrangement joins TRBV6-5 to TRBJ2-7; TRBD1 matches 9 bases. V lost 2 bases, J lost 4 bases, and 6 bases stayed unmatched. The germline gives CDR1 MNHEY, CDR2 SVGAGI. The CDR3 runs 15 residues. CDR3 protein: CASSYRTGVGYEQYF. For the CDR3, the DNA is TGTGCCAGCAGTTACAGGACAGGGGTTGGATACGAGCAGTACTTC.

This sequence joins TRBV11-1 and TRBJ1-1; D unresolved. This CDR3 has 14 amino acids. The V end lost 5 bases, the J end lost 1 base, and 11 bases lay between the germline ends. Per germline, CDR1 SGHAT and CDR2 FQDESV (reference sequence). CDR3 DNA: TGTGCCAGCAGCCCGGCTCAAACGAACACTGAAGCTTTCTTT. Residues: CASSPAQTNTEAFF.

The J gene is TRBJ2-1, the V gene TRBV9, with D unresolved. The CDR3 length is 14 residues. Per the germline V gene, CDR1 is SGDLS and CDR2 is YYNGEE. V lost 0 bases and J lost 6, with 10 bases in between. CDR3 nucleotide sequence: TGTGCCAGCAGCGTAGCTACCTGGGGCAATGAGCAGTTCTTC. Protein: CASSVATWGNEQFF. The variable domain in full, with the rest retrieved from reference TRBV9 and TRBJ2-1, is DSGVTQTPKHLITATGQRVTLRCSPRSGDLSVYWYQQSLDQGLQFLIQYYNGEERAKGNILERFSAQQFPDLHSELNLSSLELGDSALYFCASSVATWGNEQFFGPGTRLTVL.

This CDR3 reads CASSPIGGLGYTF. The DNA of the CDR3 is TGCGCCAGCAGCCCTATCGGGGGGCTGGGCTACACCTTC. The chain combines TRBV4-3 with TRBJ1-2; maybe TRBD1 (6 bases). With 4 bases removed from V and 8 bases from J, the gap between germline ends came to 14 bases. Germline CDR1 LGHNA, CDR2 YSLEER. CDR3 length: 13 residues.

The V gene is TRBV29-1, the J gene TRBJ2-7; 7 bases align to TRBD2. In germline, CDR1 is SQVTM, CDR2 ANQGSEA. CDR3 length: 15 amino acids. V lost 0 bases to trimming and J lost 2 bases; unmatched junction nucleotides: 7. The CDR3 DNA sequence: TGCAGCGTTGAAGATCTGTCAGGGAGGGCCTACGAGCAGTACTTC. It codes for CSVEDLSGRAYEQYF.

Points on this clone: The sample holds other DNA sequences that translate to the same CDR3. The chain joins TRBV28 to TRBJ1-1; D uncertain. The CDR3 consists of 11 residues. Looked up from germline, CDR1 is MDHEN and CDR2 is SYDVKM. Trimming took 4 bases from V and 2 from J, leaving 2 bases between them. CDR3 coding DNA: TGTGCCAGCAGTTCAAACACTGAAGCTTTCTTT. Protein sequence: CASSSNTEAFF.

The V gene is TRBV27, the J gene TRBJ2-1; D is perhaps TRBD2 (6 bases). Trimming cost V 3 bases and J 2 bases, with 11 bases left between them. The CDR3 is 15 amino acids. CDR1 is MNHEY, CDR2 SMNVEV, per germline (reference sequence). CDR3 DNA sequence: TGTGCCAGCAGTTTTATGGGCGGGGCCTACAATGAGCAGTTCTTC. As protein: CASSFMGGAYNEQFF.

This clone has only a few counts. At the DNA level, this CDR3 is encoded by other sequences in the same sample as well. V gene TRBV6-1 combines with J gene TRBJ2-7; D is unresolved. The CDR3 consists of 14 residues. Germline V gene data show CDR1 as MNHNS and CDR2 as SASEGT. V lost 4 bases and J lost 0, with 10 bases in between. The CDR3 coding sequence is TGTGCCAGCAGTGGCCGAGGCAGCTCCTACGAGCAGTACTTC. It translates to CASSGRGSSYEQYF.

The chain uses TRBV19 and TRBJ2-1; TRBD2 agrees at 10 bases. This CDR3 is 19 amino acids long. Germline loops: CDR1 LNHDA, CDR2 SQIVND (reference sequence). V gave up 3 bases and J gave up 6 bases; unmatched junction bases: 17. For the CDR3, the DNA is TGTGCCAGTAGTATCCTCGACGGACTAGCGGCTCTACCCGGCAATGAGCAGTTCTTC. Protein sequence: CASSILDGLAALPGNEQFF.

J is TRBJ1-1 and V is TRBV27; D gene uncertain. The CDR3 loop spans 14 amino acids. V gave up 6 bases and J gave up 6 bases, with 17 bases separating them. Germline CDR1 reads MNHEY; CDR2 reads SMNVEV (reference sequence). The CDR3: CASSPTGMISEAFF. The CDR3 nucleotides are TGTGCCAGCAGCCCCACGGGAATGATCTCTGAAGCTTTCTTT.

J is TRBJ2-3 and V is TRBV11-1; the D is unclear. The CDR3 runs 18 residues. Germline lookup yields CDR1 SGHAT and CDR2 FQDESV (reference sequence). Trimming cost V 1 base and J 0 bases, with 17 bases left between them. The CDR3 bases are TGTGCCAGCAGCTTAGAATTTTTGGCGCTGATTAGCACAGATACGCAGTATTTT. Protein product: CASSLEFLALISTDTQYF.

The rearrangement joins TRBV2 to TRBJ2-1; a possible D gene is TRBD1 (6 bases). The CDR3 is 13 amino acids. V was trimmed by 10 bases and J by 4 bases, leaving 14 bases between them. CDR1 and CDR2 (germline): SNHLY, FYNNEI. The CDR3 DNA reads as TGTGCCACAACCGACAGGCCATACAATGAGCAGTTCTTC. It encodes CATTDRPYNEQFF.

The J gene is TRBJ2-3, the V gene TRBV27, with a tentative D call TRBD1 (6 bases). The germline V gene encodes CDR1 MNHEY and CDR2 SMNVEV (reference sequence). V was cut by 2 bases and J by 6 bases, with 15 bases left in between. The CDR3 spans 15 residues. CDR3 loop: CASSLATGLGDTQYF. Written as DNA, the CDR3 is TGTGCCAGCAGTTTAGCAACAGGGCTTGGTGATACGCAGTATTTT.

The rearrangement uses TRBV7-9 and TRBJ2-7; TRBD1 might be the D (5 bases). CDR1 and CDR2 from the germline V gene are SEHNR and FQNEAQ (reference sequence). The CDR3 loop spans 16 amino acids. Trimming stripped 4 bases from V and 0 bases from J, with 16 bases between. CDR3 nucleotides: TGTGCCAGCAGCTCAACCCGCAGCAGGGTCTCCTACGAGCAGTACTTC. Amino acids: CASSSTRSRVSYEQYF.

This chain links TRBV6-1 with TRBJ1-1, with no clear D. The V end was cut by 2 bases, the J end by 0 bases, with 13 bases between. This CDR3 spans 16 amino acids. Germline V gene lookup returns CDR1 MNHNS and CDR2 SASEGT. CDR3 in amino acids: CASSEPTTVMNTEAFF. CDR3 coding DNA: TGTGCCAGCAGTGAACCAACCACAGTAATGAACACTGAAGCTTTCTTT.

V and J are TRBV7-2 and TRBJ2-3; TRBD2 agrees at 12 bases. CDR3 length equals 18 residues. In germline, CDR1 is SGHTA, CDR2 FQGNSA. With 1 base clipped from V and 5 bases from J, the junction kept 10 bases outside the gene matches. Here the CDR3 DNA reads TGTGCCAGCAGCTTAGTAGGTTCGACTAGCGGGAGTAGAGATACGCAGTATTTT. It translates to CASSLVGSTSGSRDTQYF.

For the CDR3, the DNA is TGTGCCAGCACCCACCGGGACAGTTCCTACAATGAGCAGTTCTTC. It encodes CASTHRDSSYNEQFF. V and J are TRBV27 and TRBJ2-1; 7 bases match TRBD1. CDR1 is MNHEY, CDR2 SMNVEV, per germline (reference sequence). V shed 7 bases, J shed 1 base, and the junction held 7 bases outside the gene matches. CDR3 size: 15 residues.

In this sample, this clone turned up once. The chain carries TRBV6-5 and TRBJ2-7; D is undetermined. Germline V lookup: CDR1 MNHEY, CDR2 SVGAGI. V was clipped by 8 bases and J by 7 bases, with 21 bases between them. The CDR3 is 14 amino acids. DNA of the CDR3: TGTGCCAGCCTTTCAAGGCAACAGATCGGTGAGCAGTACTTC. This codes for CASLSRQQIGEQYF.

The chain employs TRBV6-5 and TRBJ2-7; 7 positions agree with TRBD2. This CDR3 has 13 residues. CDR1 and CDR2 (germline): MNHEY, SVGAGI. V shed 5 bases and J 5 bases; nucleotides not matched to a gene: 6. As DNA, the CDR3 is TGTGCCAGCAGTGCACTAGCGCCGGACGAGCAGTACTTC. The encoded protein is CASSALAPDEQYF.